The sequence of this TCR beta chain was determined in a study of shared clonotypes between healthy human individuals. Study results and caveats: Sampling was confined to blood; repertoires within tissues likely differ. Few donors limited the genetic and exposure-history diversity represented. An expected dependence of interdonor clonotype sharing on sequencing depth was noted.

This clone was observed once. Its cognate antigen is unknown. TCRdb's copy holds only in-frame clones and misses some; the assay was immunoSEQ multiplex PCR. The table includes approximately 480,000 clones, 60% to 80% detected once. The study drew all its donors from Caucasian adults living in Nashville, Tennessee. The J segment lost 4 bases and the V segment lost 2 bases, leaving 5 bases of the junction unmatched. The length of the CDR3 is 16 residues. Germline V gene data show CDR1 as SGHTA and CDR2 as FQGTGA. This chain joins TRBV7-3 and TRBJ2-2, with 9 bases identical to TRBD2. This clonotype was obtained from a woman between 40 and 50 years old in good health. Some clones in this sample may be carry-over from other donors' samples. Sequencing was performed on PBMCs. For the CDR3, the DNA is TGTGCCAGCAGCTTACGCGGGAGGGGTGCCACCGGGGAGCTGTTTTTT. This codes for CASSLRGRGATGELFF.